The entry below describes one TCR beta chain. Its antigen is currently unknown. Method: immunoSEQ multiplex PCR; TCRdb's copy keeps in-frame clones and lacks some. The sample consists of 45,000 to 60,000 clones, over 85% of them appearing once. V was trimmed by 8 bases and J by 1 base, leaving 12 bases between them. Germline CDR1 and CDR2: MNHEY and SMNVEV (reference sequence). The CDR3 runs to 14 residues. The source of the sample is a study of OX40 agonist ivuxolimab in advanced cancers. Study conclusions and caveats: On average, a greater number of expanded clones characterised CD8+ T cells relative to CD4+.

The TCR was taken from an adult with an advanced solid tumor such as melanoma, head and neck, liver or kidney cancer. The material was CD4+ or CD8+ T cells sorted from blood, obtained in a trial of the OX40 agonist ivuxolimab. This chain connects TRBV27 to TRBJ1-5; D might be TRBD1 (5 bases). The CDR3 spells CASALGGSNQPQHF. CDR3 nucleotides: TGTGCCAGCGCCCTGGGGGGGAGCAATCAGCCCCAGCATTTT.